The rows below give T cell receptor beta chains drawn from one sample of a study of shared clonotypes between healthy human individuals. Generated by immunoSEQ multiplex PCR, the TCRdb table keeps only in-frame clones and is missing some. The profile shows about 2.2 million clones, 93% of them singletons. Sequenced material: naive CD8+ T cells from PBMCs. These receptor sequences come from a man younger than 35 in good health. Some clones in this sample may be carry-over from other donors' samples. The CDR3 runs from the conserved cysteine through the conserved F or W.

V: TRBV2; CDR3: CASSEWGGHWITGELFF
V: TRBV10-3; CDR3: CAISDGGYNEQFF
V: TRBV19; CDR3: CATGWGNTGELFF
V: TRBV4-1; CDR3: CASRARLAGSYEQYF
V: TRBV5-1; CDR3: CASSWGENYEQYF
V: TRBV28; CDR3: CASSFDGTEVGNQPQHF
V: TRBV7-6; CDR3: CASSLARGRESYEQYF
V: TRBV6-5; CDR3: CATSSRGANTGELFF
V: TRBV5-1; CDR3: CASSKQRTASYNEQFF
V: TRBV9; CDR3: CASSAVTGGGSAGEVDTQYF
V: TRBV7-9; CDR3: CASSFPPPADEQYF
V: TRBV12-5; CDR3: CASQGMRETQYF
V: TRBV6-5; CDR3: CASSPQGANIQYF
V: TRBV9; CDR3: CASSSGGGSYEQYF
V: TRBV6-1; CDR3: CASSAHPVEQFF
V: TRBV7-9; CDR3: CASSLSGTF
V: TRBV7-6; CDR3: CASSLVHRAGEKLFF
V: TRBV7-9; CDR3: CASSLYRDEQYF
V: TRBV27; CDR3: CASSSGTGGSGANVLTF
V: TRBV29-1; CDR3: CSVEDSRTVEAFF
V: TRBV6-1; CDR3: CASSEWGLAASTDTQYF
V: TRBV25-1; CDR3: CASSESGGAFF
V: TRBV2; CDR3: CASSGGDSSYEQYF
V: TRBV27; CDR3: CASSFTPDRGGHIGNQPQHF
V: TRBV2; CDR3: CASSDRTAVGYEQYF
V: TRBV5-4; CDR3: CASSRPTQGLNTEAFF
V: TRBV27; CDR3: CASSLLAGRSYNEQFF
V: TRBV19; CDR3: CASSMTSLNTEAFF
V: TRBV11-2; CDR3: CASSLSAWDTEAFF
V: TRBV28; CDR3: CASSLQEVSSPNNEQFF
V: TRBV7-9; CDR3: CASTSGTSGSPSSYNEQFF
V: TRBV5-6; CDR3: CASSLASGRRNEQFF
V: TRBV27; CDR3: CASSFQAGGYEQYF
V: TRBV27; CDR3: CASRTSSAGRNTEAFF
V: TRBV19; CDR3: CASMGVYTEAFF
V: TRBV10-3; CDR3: CAISGPGTLNGYTF
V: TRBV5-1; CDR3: CASSSTGGMKNEQYF
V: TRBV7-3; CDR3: CASSLSGGVHTEAFF
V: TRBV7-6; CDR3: CASSLAWQPNTEAFF
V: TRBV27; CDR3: CASSLSSASYEQYF
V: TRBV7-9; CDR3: CASSSEAGRLNEQFF
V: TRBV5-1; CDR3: CASSTPGLAGAGEETQYF
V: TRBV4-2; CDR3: CASSQDVRGQIYTEAFF
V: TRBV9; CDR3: CASSARTGQNTIYF
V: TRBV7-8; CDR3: CASSLEASAKNIQYF
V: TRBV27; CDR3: CASSLSTRAGKNYEQYF
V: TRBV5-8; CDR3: CASSFGLAGGETQYF
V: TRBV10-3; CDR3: CAIRDKNTGELFF
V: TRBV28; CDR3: CASSLIRTGNYEQYF
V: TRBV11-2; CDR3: CASRWRGRGEETQYF
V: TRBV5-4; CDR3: CASSPRDRAEETQYF
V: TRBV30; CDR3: CAWSDKNTEAFF
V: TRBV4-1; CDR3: CASSHIPSEAFF